This T cell receptor beta chain appears in the sequencing data of a study of control samples from healthy donors and cancer patients. The CDR3 is 15 residues long. The germline gives CDR1 SGHDT, CDR2 YYEEEE. The trim removed 4 bases at V and 6 bases at J, leaving 6 bases unmatched. Repertoires were generated with immunoSEQ multiplex PCR, while TCRdb's copy carries only in-frame clones and drops some. The table shows over 85,000 clones, with roughly nine tenths occurring only once. The specimen was PBMCs. The receptor's source is a woman aged 50 to 65 with colorectal cancer. J is TRBJ2-7 and V is TRBV5-6; the match to TRBD2 covers 14 bases. Here the CDR3 DNA reads TGTGCCAGCAGCCGAGGACTAGCGGGGGGTGGCGAGCAGTACGTC. Translation: CASSRGLAGGGEQYV.